This TCR beta chain was found in a study of T cell repertoires in cytomegalovirus infection. On the study more broadly: Public TCR beta signatures indicated both CMV infection and matching HLA type.

The junction had 6 bases not matched to a gene; V was cut back by 1 base and J by 4 bases. The germline V gene has CDR1 MGHRA and CDR2 YSYEKL. This CDR3 is built from 15 residues. TCRdb re-called the reads with MiXCR, one entry per CDR3 protein. This sample has 95,000 to 150,000 distinct CDR3 sequences, with over 30% found just once. A note on this clonotype: Its target is unknown.

The receptor was isolated from a human donor in good health (CMV status not recorded). Some clones in this sample may be carry-over from other donors' samples. The V gene is TRBV4-1, the J gene TRBJ1-1; TRBD1 matches at 7 bases. The sequencing used CD8+ T cells from cultured PBMCs, collected from culture after CMV antigen stimulation. CDR3 in DNA: TGCGCCAGCAGCCAAGGGGGAGGGGGCGTCACTGAAGCTTTCTTT. Protein: CASSQGGGGVTEAFF.